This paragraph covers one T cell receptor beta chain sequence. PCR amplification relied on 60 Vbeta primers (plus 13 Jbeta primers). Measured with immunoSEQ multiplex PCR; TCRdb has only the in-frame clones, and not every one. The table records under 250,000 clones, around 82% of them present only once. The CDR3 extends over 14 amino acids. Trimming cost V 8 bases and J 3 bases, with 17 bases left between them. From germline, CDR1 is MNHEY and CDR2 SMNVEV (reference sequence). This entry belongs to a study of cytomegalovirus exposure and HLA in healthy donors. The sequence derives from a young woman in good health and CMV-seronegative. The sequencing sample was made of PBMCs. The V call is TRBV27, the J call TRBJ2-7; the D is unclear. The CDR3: CASLRLAPSYEQYF. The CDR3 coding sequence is TGTGCCAGCCTCAGGCTGGCCCCGAGCTACGAGCAGTACTTC.